This TCR beta chain was documented in a study of CD8 T cells in ankylosing spondylitis. Study-level results: Made up of roughly 8 highly homologous variants, a TCR beta motif appeared characteristic of ankylosing spondylitis blood.

To note about this clonotype: The antigen is unknown.

TCRdb re-analysed the 5' RACE reads in MiXCR, keeping a single row per CDR3 protein. Of about 450,000 distinct CDR3 sequences in the sample, 20% to 30% were seen once. CDR3 length: 17 residues. The ends were cut back, 8 bases at V and 8 bases at J, with 28 bases in the middle. CDR1 is LGHDT, CDR2 YNNKEL, per germline (reference sequence). This clonotype originated in a male donor with ankylosing spondylitis. V and J are TRBV3-1 and TRBJ2-4; perhaps TRBD2 as D (5 bases). The source material was blood, either unsorted or a sorted T cell fraction (not recorded which). The chain's CDR3 is CASAVVRGRGAVDIQYF. DNA for the CDR3: TGTGCCAGCGCTGTGGTTCGGGGAAGAGGTGCGGTAGACATTCAGTACTTC.